Listed below are T cell receptor beta chains from one sample, sequenced in a study of blood T cells in healthy people across ages. Each CDR3 protein is one row after TCRdb ran MiXCR on the 5' RACE reads. Found here are more than 800,000 distinct CDR3 sequences, roughly 26% of them singletons; the top ten hold 15% to 20%. Sequencing was done on a sample of blood. Receptors originate from a woman of 80 years or more in good health. Both conserved end residues are part of each CDR3. Fields, in order: J gene, clone size, D gene, V gene, CDR3 protein, CDR3 DNA. The D gene is left open where the match is weak. Part of the rows lack a size; the others show once, few, many or a class for expanded clones.

>TRBJ2-5|many|.|TRBV21-1
CASSRGQGGSVQETQYF
TGTGCCAGCAGCAGAGGACAGGGGGGGTCGGTTCAAGAGACCCAGTACTTC
>TRBJ1-2|few|.|TRBV7-9
CASSLGPRDGPYGYTF
TGTGCCAGCAGCCTAGGCCCCAGGGACGGTCCCTATGGCTACACCTTC
>TRBJ1-6|.|.|TRBV3-1
CASKRGPTYNSPLHF
TGTGCCAGCAAAAGGGGTCCCACCTATAATTCACCCCTCCACTTT
>TRBJ1-2|.|.|TRBV18
CASSPFKESSGYTF
TGTGCCAGCTCCCCGTTTAAAGAGAGTAGTGGCTACACCTTC
>TRBJ1-4|few|.|TRBV12-3/TRBV12-4
CASSLGQRSLNEKLFF
TGTGCCAGCAGTTTAGGGCAGCGGTCTCTTAATGAAAAACTGTTTTTT
>TRBJ2-7|many|.|TRBV4-1
CASSQDLWIEQYF
TGCGCCAGCAGCCAAGATTTATGGATTGAGCAGTACTTC
>TRBJ2-2|few|.|TRBV5-1
CASSFSSTGELFF
TGCGCCAGCAGCTTTAGTTCCACCGGGGAGCTGTTTTTT
>TRBJ1-6|.|.|TRBV7-9
CASSLTSGAGSPLHF
TGTGCCAGCAGCTTAACTTCGGGGGCCGGGTCACCCCTCCACTTT
>TRBJ2-1|many|.|TRBV7-2
CASSALGAVGAEQFF
TGTGCCAGCAGCGCCCTGGGGGCAGTCGGGGCTGAGCAGTTCTTC
>TRBJ2-5|many|TRBD1|TRBV24-1
CATSDFGTGFQETQYF
TGTGCCACCAGTGATTTTGGGACAGGCTTTCAAGAGACCCAGTACTTC
>TRBJ2-3|many|.|TRBV18
CASSPGEYPTDTQYF
TGTGCCAGCTCACCAGGAGAGTACCCCACAGATACGCAGTATTTT
>TRBJ2-4|many|TRBD1|TRBV18
CASSPGQALPLAKNIQYF
TGTGCCAGCTCACCGGGACAGGCCCTCCCTTTAGCCAAAAACATTCAGTACTTC
>TRBJ1-2|many|.|TRBV4-3
CASSQVHGVAGEWGYTF
TGCGCCAGCAGCCAAGTCCATGGGGTAGCAGGGGAATGGGGCTACACCTTC
>TRBJ1-5|few|.|TRBV6-2/TRBV6-3
CASSYQANQPQHF
TGTGCCAGCAGTTATCAGGCCAATCAGCCCCAGCATTTT
>TRBJ2-3|many|TRBD1|TRBV5-1
CASSWGTGSTDTQYF
TGCGCCAGCAGCTGGGGGACAGGAAGCACAGATACGCAGTATTTT
>TRBJ2-1|.|.|TRBV27
CASSPVFHNEQFF
TGTGCCAGCAGTCCCGTCTTCCACAATGAGCAGTTCTTC
>TRBJ2-5|.|.|TRBV7-2
CASSLEGTSGQYF
TGTGCCAGCAGCTTAGAGGGGACGAGCGGGCAGTACTTC
>TRBJ2-5|many|.|TRBV5-5
CASSLGGNREETQYF
TGTGCCAGCAGCTTAGGAGGGAATCGGGAAGAGACCCAGTACTTC
>TRBJ1-2|many|TRBD1|TRBV4-3
CASSPRGQTDYGYTF
TGCGCCAGCAGCCCTAGGGGACAGACGGACTATGGCTACACCTTC
>TRBJ2-1|.|.|TRBV14
CASSQDPGDSYNEQFF
TGTGCCAGCAGCCAAGACCCAGGGGACTCCTACAATGAGCAGTTCTTC
>TRBJ2-3|.|TRBD2|TRBV4-2
CASSQALAGAHQGDTQYF
TGTGCCAGCAGCCAGGCGCTAGCGGGGGCCCACCAAGGGGATACGCAGTATTTT
>TRBJ2-6|.|.|TRBV7-9
CASSSMTSISGANVLTF
TGTGCCAGCAGCTCGATGACAAGCATCTCTGGGGCCAACGTCCTGACTTTC
>TRBJ1-4|few|.|TRBV7-9
CASSPWGDTFNEKLFF
TGTGCCAGCAGCCCTTGGGGGGACACGTTTAATGAAAAACTGTTTTTT
>TRBJ1-2|few|.|TRBV20-1
CSAREGRGGPYGYTF
TGCAGTGCTAGAGAAGGACGGGGGGGGCCCTATGGCTACACCTTC
>TRBJ1-6|.|TRBD1|TRBV20-1
CSARDGLGGRFNSPLHF
TGCAGTGCTAGAGATGGCCTAGGGGGCAGGTTTAATTCACCCCTCCACTTT
>TRBJ1-4|.|TRBD1|TRBV12-3/TRBV12-4
CASRLWTGEANEKLFF
TGTGCCAGCAGGCTTTGGACAGGGGAAGCTAATGAAAAACTGTTTTTT
>TRBJ1-2|.|.|TRBV4-1
CASSPQEGSGYGYTF
TGCGCCAGCAGCCCCCAGGAAGGTTCGGGCTATGGCTACACCTTC
>TRBJ2-7|many|.|TRBV7-2
CASSLGHSWEQYF
TGTGCCAGCAGCTTAGGCCATTCCTGGGAGCAGTACTTC
>TRBJ2-5|many|TRBD2|TRBV5-1
CASSPGAGSSGETQYF
TGCGCCAGCAGCCCCGGAGCGGGGAGCTCAGGAGAGACCCAGTACTTC
>TRBJ2-1|many|TRBD1|TRBV15
CATSRGGQAFVQFF
TGTGCCACCAGCAGAGGCGGACAGGCATTCGTGCAGTTCTTC
>TRBJ2-3|.|TRBD2|TRBV7-8
CASTNRLAGVTDTQYF
TGTGCCAGCACCAACCGGCTAGCGGGGGTGACAGATACGCAGTATTTT
>TRBJ1-5|once|.|TRBV18
CASSPREVHQPQHF
TGTGCCAGCTCACCACGAGAGGTCCATCAGCCCCAGCATTTT
>TRBJ2-5|many|.|TRBV29-1
CSVNRGGETQYF
TGCAGCGTTAACAGGGGAGGAGAGACCCAGTACTTC
>TRBJ2-7|.|.|TRBV10-3
CAISDTGRGAYEQYF
TGTGCCATCAGTGATACTGGACGGGGAGCCTACGAGCAGTACTTC
>TRBJ2-2|.|.|TRBV6-2/TRBV6-3
CASCPPWTGELFF
TGTGCCAGCTGTCCCCCTTGGACCGGGGAGCTGTTTTTT
>TRBJ1-2|many|.|TRBV6-6
CASSGRQDYGYTF
TGTGCCAGCAGTGGGAGACAGGACTATGGCTACACCTTC
>TRBJ2-1|.|.|TRBV6-1
CASGGVLQFF
TGTGCCAGCGGAGGAGTCTTGCAGTTCTTC